This T cell receptor (beta chain) came from a study of shared clonotypes between healthy human individuals. CDR3 length: 10 residues. The germline gives CDR1 MDHEN, CDR2 SYDVKM. Trimming took 10 bases from V and 7 from J, leaving 7 bases between them. Measured with immunoSEQ multiplex PCR; TCRdb has only the in-frame clones, and not every one. The table includes about 690,000 clones, around 90% detected once. The TCR sequence derives from a man between 18 and 35 years old in good health. Some clones in this sample may be carry-over from other donors' samples. Material for sequencing was memory CD8+ T cells from PBMCs. Subset specified: CD45RO+ cells pooled with CCR7-negative TemRA cells. This chain connects TRBV28 to TRBJ2-2; D unresolved. For the CDR3, the DNA is TGTGCCACCAGACTCGGGGAGCTGTTTTTT. As protein: CATRLGELFF. Together with reference TRBV28 and TRBJ2-2, the CDR3 gives the full variable domain: DVKVTQSSRYLVKRTGEKVFLECVQDMDHENMFWYRQDPGLGLRLIYFSYDVKMKEKGDIPEGYSVSREKKERFSLILESASTNQTSMYLCATRLGELFFGEGSRLTVL.